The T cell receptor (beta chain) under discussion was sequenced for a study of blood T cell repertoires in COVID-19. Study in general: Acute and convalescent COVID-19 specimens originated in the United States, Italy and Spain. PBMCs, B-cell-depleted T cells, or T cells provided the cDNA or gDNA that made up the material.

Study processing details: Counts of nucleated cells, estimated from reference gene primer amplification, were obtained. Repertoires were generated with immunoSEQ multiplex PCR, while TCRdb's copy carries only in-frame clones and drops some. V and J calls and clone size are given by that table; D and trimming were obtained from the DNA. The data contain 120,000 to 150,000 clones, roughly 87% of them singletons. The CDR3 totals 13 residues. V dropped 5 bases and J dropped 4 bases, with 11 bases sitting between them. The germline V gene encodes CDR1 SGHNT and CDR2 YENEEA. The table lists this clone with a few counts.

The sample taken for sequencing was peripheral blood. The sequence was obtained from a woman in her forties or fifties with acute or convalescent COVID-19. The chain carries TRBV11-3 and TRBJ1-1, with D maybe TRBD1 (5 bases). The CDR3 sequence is CASSLSGLTEAFF. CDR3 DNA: TGTGCCAGCAGCCTATCAGGGCTCACTGAAGCTTTCTTT.